This entry describes one TCR beta chain. The sample belongs to a study of T cell changes during pregnancy in multiple sclerosis. Generated by immunoSEQ multiplex PCR, the TCRdb table keeps only in-frame clones and is missing some. The sample records 95,000 to 150,000 clones, approximately 95% being singletons. Germline lookup yields CDR1 DFQATT and CDR2 SNEGSKA (reference sequence). The CDR3 spans 11 residues. Between the trimmed V and J ends, which lost 6 bases and 6 bases, there was a span of 8 bases. The genes are TRBV20-1 and TRBJ1-4, with D possibly TRBD1 on 6 matching bases. Here the sequenced sample was peripheral blood, taken before pregnancy. The clonotype originates from a female donor with multiple sclerosis, enrolled in a pregnancy study. The CDR3 DNA sequence: TGCAGTGCGGGGGCTCATGAAAAACTGTTTTTT. Its protein is CSAGAHEKLFF.